The rows below give T cell receptor beta chains drawn from one sample of a study of T-cell memory formation after mild COVID-19. Using its own MiXCR run on the 5' RACE reads, TCRdb lists one record per CDR3 protein. The table has about 400,000 distinct CDR3 sequences, about 20% seen once; the top ten hold 20% to 25%. The sample taken for sequencing was PBMCs or a T cell subset sorted from them (not recorded which). These receptors originate from a man between 18 and 29 years old who had mild COVID-19 (a few samples of this study predate the infection). Cell type and time point are not known. Each CDR3 is given without its conserved first and last residue. Some rows mark clone size as missing; the rest say once, few, many or name a class of expanded clone.

>TRBV20-1|NA
SASGTSDHLGQY
>TRBV5-1|many
ASSTTGYEQY
>TRBV5-1|NA
ASSLLWETNYGYT
>TRBV6-2/TRBV6-3|few
ASSYVGGGTDTQY
>TRBV6-2/TRBV6-3|few
ASSSSGHSYGYT
>TRBV5-1|NA
ASSLSAPTEAF
>TRBV7-8|few
ASSLGGYAYEQY
>TRBV20-1|NA
SARRNLNTEAF
>TRBV12-3/TRBV12-4|NA
ASSFGTNQPQH
>TRBV24-1|NA
ATSDLTADTQY
>TRBV6-5|NA
ASSYSGTGVMGYT
>TRBV14|few
ATSPGQDYGYT
>TRBV2|few
ASSEYSGRELEQY
>TRBV7-6|NA
ASSWDSGKLF
>TRBV12-3/TRBV12-4|NA
ASSFESSGGYNEQF
>TRBV5-1|few
ASAFSGSSGNTIY
>TRBV7-9|NA
ASSLVGGTSVASEQF
>TRBV20-1|many
SARDLAGPKEQF
>TRBV7-2|few
ASSLDHRGTDTQY